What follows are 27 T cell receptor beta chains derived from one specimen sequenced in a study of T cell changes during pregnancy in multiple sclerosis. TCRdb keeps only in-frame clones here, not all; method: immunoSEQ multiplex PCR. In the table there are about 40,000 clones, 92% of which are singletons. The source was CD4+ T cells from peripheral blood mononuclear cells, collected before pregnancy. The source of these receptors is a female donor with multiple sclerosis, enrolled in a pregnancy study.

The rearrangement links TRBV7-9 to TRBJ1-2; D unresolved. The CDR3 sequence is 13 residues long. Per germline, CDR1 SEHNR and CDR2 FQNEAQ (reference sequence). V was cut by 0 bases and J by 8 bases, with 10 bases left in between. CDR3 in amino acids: CASSLAGADGYTF. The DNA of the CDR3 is TGTGCCAGCAGCTTAGCAGGAGCAGACGGCTACACCTTC.

CDR3 protein: CASSETRGRGNIQYF. In nucleotides, the CDR3 is TGTGCCAGCAGTGAAACGAGGGGTCGGGGGAACATTCAGTACTTC. The chain combines TRBV2 with TRBJ2-4, with TRBD2 as a possible D gene (6 bases). V lost 2 bases and J 7 bases, leaving 15 bases between the germline ends. The CDR3 sequence is 15 residues long. Per the germline V gene, CDR1 is SNHLY and CDR2 is FYNNEI.

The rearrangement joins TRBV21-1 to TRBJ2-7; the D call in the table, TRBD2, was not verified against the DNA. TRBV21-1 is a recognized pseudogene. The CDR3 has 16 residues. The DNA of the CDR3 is TGTGCCAGCAGCAAACTCACTCCTAGCCGCCCCTACGAGCAGTACTTC. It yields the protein CASSKLTPSRPYEQYF.

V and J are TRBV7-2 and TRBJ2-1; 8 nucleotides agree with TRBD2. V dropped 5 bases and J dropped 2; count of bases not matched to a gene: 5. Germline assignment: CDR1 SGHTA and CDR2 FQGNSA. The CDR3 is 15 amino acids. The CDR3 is CASSTSGRPYNEQFF. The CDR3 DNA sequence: TGTGCCAGCAGCACGAGCGGGAGACCCTACAATGAGCAGTTCTTC.

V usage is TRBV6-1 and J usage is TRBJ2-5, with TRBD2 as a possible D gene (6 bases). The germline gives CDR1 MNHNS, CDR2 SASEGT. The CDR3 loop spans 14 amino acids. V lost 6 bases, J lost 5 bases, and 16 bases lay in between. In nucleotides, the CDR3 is TGTGCCAGCAGCCACGGACTATTCGGCGAGACCCAGTACTTC. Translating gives CASSHGLFGETQYF.

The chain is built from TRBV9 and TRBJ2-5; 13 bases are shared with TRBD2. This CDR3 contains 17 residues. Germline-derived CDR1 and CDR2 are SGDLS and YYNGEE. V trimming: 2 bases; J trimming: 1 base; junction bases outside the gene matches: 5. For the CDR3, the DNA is TGTGCCAGCAGCGTGGGACTAGCGGGAATAAGCCAAGAGACCCAGTACTTC. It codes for CASSVGLAGISQETQYF.

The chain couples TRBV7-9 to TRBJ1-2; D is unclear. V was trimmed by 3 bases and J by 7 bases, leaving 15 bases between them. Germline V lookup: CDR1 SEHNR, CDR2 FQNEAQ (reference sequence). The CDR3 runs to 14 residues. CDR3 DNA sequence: TGTGCCAGCAGCTTCAGCAGCGGTGGGTTTGGCTACACCTTC. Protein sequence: CASSFSSGGFGYTF.

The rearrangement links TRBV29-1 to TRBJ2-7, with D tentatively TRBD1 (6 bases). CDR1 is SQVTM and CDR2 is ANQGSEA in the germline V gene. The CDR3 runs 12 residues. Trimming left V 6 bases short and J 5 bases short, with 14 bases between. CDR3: CSVASTGNEQYF. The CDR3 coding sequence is TGCAGCGTAGCTAGTACAGGGAACGAGCAGTACTTC.

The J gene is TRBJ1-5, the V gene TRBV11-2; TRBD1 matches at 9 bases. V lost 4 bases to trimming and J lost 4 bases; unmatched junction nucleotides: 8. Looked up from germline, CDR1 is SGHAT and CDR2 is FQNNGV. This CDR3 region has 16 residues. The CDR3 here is CASSSGGQGTNQPQHF. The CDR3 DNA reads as TGTGCCAGCAGCTCCGGAGGACAGGGGACAAATCAGCCCCAGCATTTT.

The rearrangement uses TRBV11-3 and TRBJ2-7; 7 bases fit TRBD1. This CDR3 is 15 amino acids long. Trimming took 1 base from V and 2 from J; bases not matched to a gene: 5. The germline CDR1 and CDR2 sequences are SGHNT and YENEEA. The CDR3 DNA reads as TGTGCCAGCAGCTTAGGTGACAGGGAAACCTACGAGCAGTACTTC. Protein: CASSLGDRETYEQYF.

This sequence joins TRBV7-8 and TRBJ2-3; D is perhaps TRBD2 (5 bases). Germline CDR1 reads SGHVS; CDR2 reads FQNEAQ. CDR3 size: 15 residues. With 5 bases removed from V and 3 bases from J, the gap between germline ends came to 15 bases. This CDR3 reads CASSPRPLATDTQYF. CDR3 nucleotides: TGTGCCAGCAGCCCCCGTCCCCTAGCTACAGATACGCAGTATTTT.

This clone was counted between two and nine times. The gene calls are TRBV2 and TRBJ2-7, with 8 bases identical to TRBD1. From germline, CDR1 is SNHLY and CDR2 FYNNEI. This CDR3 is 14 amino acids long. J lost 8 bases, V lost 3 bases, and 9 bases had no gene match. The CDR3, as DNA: TGTGCCAGCAGTGATCGGGACAGGACGACTAAGCAGTACTTC. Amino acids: CASSDRDRTTKQYF.

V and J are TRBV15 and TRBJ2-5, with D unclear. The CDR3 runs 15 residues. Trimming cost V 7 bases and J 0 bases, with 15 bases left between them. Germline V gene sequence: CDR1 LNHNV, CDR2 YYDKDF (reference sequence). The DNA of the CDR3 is TGTGCCACCACCCACCGCGACTCGTACCAAGAGACCCAGTACTTC. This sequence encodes CATTHRDSYQETQYF.

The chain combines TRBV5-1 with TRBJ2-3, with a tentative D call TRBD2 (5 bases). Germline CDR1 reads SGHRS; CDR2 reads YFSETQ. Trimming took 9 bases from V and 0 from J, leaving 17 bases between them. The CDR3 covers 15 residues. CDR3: CATRRYFTSTDTQYF. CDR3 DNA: TGCGCCACCCGGAGGTATTTTACTAGCACAGATACGCAGTATTTT.

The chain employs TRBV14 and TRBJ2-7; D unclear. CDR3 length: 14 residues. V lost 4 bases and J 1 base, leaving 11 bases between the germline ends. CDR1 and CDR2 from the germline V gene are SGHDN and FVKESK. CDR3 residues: CASSPWAVSYEQYF. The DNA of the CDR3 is TGTGCCAGCAGCCCCTGGGCTGTTTCCTACGAGCAGTACTTC. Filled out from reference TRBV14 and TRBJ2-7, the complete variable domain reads EAGVTQFPSHSVIEKGQTVTLRCDPISGHDNLYWYRRVMGKEIKFLLHFVKESKQDESGMPNNRFLAERTGGTYSTLKVQPAELEDSGVYFCASSPWAVSYEQYFGPGTRLTVT.

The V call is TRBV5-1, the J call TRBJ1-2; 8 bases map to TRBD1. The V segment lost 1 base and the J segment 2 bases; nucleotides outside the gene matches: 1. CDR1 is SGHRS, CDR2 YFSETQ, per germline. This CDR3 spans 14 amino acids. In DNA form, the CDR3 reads TGCGCCAGCAGCTTGTCAGGGGGCAACTATGGCTACACCTTC. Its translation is CASSLSGGNYGYTF.

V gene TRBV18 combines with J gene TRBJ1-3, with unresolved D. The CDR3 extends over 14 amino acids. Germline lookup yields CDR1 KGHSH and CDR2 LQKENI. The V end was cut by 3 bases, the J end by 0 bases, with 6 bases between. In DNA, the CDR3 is TGTGCCAGCTCACCTCGCGCCTCTGGAAACACCATATATTTT. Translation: CASSPRASGNTIYF.

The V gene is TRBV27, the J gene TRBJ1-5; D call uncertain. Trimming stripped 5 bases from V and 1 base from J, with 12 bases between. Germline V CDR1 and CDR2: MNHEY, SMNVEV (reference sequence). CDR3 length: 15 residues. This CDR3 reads CASSRSAVSNQPQHF. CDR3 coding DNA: TGTGCCAGCAGTCGGAGTGCGGTAAGCAATCAGCCCCAGCATTTT.

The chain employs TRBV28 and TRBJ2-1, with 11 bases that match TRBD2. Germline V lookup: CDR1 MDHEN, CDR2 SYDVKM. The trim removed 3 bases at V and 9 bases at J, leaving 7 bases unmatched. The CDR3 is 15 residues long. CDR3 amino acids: CASSLGLAGGGEQFF. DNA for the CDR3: TGTGCCAGCAGTTTGGGCCTAGCGGGAGGAGGTGAGCAGTTCTTC.

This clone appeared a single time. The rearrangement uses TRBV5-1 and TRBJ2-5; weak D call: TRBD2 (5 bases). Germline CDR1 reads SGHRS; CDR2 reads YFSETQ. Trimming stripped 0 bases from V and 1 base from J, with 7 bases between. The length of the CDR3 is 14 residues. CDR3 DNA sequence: TGCGCCAGCAGCTTGGGCGGGCCCCAAGAGACCCAGTACTTC. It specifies CASSLGGPQETQYF.

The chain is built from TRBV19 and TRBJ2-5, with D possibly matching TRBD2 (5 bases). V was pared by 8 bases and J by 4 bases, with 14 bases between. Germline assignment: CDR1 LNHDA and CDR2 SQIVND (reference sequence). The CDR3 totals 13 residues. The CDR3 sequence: CASGGQTRETQYF. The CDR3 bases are TGTGCCAGTGGAGGCCAGACTCGAGAGACCCAGTACTTC.

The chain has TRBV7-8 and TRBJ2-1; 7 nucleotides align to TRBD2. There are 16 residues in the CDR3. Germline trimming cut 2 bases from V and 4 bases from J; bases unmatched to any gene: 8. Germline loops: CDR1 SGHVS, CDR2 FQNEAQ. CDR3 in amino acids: CASSLRGGVGYNEQFF. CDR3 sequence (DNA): TGTGCCAGCAGCTTAAGGGGAGGGGTAGGGTACAATGAGCAGTTCTTC.

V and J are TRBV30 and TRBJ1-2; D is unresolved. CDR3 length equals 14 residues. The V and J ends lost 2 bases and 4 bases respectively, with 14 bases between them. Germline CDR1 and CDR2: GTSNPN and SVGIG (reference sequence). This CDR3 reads CAWSLDRSFYGYTF. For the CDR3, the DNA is TGTGCCTGGAGTCTAGACCGTTCCTTCTATGGCTACACCTTC.

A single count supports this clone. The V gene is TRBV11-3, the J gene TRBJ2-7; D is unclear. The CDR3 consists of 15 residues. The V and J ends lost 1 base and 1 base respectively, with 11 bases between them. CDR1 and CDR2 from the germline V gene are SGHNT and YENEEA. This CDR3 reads CASSLGRDGSYEQYF. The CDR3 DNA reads TGTGCCAGCAGCTTAGGGAGAGACGGTTCCTACGAGCAGTACTTC.

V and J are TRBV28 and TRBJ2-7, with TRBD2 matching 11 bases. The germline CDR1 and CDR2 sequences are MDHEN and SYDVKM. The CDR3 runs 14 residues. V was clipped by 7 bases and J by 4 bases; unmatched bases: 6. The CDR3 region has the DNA TGTGCCAGCAATCTAGCGGGAGGTGTGTACGAGCAGTACTTC. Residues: CASNLAGGVYEQYF.

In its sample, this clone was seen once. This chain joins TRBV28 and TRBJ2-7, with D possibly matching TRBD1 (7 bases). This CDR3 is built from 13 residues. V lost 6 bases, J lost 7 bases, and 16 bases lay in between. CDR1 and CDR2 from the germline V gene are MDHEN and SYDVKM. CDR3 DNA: TGTGCCAGCAGCAGAACAGGGGCGGGAGAGCAGTACTTC. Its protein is CASSRTGAGEQYF.

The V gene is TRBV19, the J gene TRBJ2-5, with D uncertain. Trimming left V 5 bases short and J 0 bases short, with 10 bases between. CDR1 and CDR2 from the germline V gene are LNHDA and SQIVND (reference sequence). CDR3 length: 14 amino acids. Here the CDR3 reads CASSFRPYQETQYF. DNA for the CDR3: TGTGCCAGTAGTTTCAGGCCGTACCAAGAGACCCAGTACTTC.